This TCR beta chain was identified during a study of CD8 T cells in ankylosing spondylitis. Points from the study as a whole: What seemed typical of ankylosing spondylitis blood was a TCR beta motif built from fewer than ten highly homologous variants. From matched ankylosing spondylitis synovial fluid, disease-linked clones were reportedly recovered at significantly enriched levels.

Points on this clonotype: Its antigen is not identified.

TCR beta libraries were made by quantitative 5'-RACE with molecular barcodes. MiXCR was run by TCRdb on the 5' RACE reads, yielding one entry per CDR3 protein. The table includes 400,000 or so distinct CDR3 sequences, about 25% detected once. This CDR3 has 13 residues. Germline-derived CDR1 and CDR2 are MNHEY and SVGEGT. The V end was cut by 7 bases, the J end by 9 bases, with 17 bases between. The sequence came from a male donor with ankylosing spondylitis. The chain links TRBV6-2 or TRBV6-3 to TRBJ2-3; D gene ambiguous. Sequenced sample: blood, either unsorted or a sorted T cell fraction (not recorded which). CDR3 in amino acids: CASTPSRTGTQYF. The CDR3 nucleotides read TGTGCCAGCACCCCCTCGCGGACCGGGACGCAGTATTTT.